This T cell receptor beta chain derives from a study of beta chain features in type 1 diabetes. Findings and limits, study-wide: There was a moderate but significant shortening of TCRB CDR3s in all four CD4+ subsets of Type 1 diabetes patients. PCR might favor shorter templates, equally in patients and controls. Reads derived from cDNA could over-represent cells showing high TCR expression.

One heparinised draw, averaging around 0.12 L, was taken per donor. This CDR3 spans 18 amino acids. The V and J ends lost 4 bases and 1 base, in that order; junction bases with no gene match: 9. CDR1 and CDR2 (germline): SGHRS, YFSETQ. Of note for this clone: Its antigen is not identified.

Expressed TCRB transcripts were sequenced because the entire RNA isolate underwent reverse transcription. The data were produced by immunoSEQ multiplex PCR, yet TCRdb's version contains in-frame clones alone and is incomplete. This repertoire shows a few hundred thousand clones, about 10% found once; its top ten account for 0.55% to 0.75%. The receptor was derived from a man younger than 40 with type 1 diabetes. This chain joins TRBV5-1 and TRBJ2-7, with 15 bases fitting TRBD2. Input material: central memory CD4+ T cells from blood. DNA of the CDR3: TGCGCCAGCAGCGCGACCGGGACTAGCGGGAGGAGGTCCTACGAGCAGTACTTC. It encodes CASSATGTSGRRSYEQYF.